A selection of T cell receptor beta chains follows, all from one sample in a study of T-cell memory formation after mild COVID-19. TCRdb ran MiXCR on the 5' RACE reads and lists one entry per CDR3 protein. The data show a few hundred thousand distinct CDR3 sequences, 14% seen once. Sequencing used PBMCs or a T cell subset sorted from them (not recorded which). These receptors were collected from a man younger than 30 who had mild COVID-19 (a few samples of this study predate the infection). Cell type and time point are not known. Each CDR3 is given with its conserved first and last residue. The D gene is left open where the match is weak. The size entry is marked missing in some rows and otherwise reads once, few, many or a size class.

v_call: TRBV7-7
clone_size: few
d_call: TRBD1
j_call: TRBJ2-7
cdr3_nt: TGTGCCAGCAGCCGGGGACAGGGGCAGGTCTACGAGCAGTACTTC
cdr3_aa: CASSRGQGQVYEQYF

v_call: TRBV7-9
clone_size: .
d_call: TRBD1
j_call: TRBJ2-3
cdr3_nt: TGTGCCAGCAGCTTAATTCTGACAGGGCGGGATACGCAGTATTTT
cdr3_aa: CASSLILTGRDTQYF

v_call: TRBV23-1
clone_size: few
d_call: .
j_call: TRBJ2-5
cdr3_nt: TGCGCCAGCAGTCAGCAGTTAAACAGGGTAACGGAAGAGACCCAGTACTTC
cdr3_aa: CASSQQLNRVTEETQYF

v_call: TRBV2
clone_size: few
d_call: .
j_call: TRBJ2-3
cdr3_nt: TGTGCCATTGGGGGGGCTCCTCTCACAGATACGCAGTATTTT
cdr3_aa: CAIGGAPLTDTQYF

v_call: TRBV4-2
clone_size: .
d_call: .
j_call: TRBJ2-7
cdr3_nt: TGTGCCAGCAGCCAAGCGGCTGCTGCCCAATACGAGCAGTACTTC
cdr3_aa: CASSQAAAAQYEQYF

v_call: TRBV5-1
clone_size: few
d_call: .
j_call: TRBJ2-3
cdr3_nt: TGCGCCAGCAGCTTGGTGGACACCACAGATACGCAGTATTTT
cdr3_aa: CASSLVDTTDTQYF

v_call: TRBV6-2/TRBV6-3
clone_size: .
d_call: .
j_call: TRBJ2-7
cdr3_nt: TGTGCCAGCAGACAAACCGGCGGGTTGTCCGAGCAGTACTTC
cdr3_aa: CASRQTGGLSEQYF

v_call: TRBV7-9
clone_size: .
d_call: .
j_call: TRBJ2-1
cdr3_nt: TGTGCCAGCAGCGCTGGGGTCTTC
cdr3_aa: CASSAGVF

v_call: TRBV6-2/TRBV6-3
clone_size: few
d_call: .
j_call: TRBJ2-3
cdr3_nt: TGTGCCAGCAGGGACCCTTCCAAAGCGCAGTATTTT
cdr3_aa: CASRDPSKAQYF

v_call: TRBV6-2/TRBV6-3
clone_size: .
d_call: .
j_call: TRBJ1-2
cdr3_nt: TGTGCCGGCACCGGGGGGAAGGACTATGGCTACACCTTC
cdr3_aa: CAGTGGKDYGYTF

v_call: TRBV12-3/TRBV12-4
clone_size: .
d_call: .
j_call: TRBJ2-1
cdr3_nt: TGTGCCAGCAGTTTAGGGATCCTTGCGTCCGAGCAGTTCTTC
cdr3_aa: CASSLGILASEQFF

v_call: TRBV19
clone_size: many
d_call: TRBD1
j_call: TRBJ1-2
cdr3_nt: TGTGCCAGTAGGCCCGGCCCGGGACAGGGTACGGGTGGCTACACCTTC
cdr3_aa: CASRPGPGQGTGGYTF